The rows below give T cell receptor beta chains drawn from one sample of a study of shared T cell receptors in the human thymus. Clones were read by immunoSEQ multiplex PCR, and TCRdb kept only the in-frame ones, dropping some. This table holds approximately 760,000 clones, approximately 83% found once. These data were also filed under a second study, of human thymus T cells.

Input material: thymocytes. The receptors derive from a girl under three years old with a congenital heart defect. Each CDR3 is given with its conserved first and last residue. Each record gives: clone size, V gene, CDR3 protein. Clone size is stated in some rows and not others, as once, few, many or a class when expanded.

once	TRBV9	CASSVGPESVNTEAFF
NA	TRBV5-6	CASSFDIRGSSYNEQFF
NA	TRBV10-3	CAISEIGGPAFF
once	TRBV7-2	CASSDRGGWEPTDTQYF
NA	TRBV5-1	CASSLCSSGNTEAFF
NA	TRBV11-2	CASSSGTQGRSGYTF
few	TRBV5-1	CASSSPDRAGPYEQYF
NA	TRBV18	CASSPRGTENLTDTQYF
NA	TRBV27	CASRSLSGGVDTQYF
NA	TRBV7-9	CASSLSRTGFETQYF
NA	TRBV4-1	CASSQGYRGRNTEAFF
NA	TRBV2	CASKLDQYF
NA	TRBV19	CASSLTPTKSNTEAFF
few	TRBV5-1	CASSLDFWGPGKTQYF
NA	TRBV5-1	CASSLWTGSNYGYTF
NA	TRBV5-1	CASSRAGGSYEQYF
NA	TRBV7-8	CASSLDPAAETQYF
NA	TRBV4-3	CASSLRQIGPYEQYF
NA	TRBV28	CASSLCEGFNYGYTF
NA	TRBV4-3	CASSQDLGEGASYEQYF
NA	TRBV21-1	CASTSRDRDYSNQPQHF
NA	TRBV4-3	CASSQGGTSYNEQFF
NA	TRBV18	CASSPRDRITYEQYF
NA	TRBV10-3	CAISERGRETQYF
NA	TRBV25-1	CASSEGDRVGEQYF
NA	TRBV7-8	CASSYSSGTGAEAFF